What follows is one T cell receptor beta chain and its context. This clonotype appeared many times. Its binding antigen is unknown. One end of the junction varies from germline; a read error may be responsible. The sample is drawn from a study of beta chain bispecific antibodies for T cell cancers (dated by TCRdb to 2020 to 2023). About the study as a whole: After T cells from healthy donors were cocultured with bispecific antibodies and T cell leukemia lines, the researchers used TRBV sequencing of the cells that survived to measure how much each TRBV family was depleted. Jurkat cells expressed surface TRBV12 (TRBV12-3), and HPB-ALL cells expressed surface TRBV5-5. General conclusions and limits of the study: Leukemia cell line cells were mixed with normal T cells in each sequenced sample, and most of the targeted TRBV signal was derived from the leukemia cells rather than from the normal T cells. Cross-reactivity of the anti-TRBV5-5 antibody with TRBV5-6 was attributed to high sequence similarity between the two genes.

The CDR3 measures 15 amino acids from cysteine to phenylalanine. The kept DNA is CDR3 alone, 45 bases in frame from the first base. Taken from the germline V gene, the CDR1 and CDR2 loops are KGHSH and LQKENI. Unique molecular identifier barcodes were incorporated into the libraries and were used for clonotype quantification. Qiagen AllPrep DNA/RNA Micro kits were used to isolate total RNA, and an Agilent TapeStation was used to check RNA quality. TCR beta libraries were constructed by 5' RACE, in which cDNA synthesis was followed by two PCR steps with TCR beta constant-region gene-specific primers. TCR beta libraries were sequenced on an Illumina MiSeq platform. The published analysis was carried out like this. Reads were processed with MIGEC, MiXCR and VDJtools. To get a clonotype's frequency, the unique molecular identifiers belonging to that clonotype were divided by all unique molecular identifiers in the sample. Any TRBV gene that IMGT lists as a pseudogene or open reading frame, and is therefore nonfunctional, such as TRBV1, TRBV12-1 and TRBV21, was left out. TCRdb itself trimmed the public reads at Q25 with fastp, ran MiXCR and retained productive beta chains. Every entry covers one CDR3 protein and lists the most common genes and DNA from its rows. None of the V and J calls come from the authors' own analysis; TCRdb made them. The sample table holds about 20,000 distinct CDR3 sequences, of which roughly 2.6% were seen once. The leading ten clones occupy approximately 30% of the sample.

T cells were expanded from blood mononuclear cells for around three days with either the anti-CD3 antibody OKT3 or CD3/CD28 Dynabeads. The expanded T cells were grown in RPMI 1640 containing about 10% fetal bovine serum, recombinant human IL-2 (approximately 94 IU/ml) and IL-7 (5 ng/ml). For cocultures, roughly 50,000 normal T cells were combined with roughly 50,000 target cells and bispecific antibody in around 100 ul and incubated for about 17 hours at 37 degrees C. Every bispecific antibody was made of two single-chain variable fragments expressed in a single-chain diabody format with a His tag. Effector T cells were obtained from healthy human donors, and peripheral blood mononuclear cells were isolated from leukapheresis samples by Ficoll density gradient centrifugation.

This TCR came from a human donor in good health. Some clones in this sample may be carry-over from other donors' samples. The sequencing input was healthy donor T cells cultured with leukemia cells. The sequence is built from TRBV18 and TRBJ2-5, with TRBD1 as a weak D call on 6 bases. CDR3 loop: CANSPRYRDQETQYF. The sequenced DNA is TGTGCCAACTCACCACGGTACAGGGACCAAGAGACCCAGTACTTC.